This T cell receptor beta chain was retrieved from a study of CD8+CD57+ T cells in acquired aplastic anemia. Overall study: Sorted CD4+ and CD8+ cells yielded DNA averaging about 3.2 ug.

Researchers used genomic DNA as the template to profile TCR beta VDJ and CDR3. TCRdb re-derived calls from the reads in MiXCR, one entry per CDR3 protein. The sample includes some 200,000 distinct CDR3 sequences, around half of them seen just once. Patients who underwent sequencing had shown CD8+CD57+ cell expansion by flow cytometry. About this clonotype itself: The target antigen is unknown.

Deletions cut 1 base from V and 2 bases from J, with 15 bases between. CDR1 and CDR2 (germline): SGHTA, FQGTGA. This CDR3 has 16 residues. Findings and limits, study-wide: In common between the patients and the controls were twenty-nine CD8+ CDR3 sequences. Controls did not differ significantly from patients in CD8+ Simpson's diversity.

The sequence derives from a human donor with aplastic anemia. Sample: sorted CD4+, CD8+, or CD8+CD57+ T cells (not recorded which) from PBMCs. J is TRBJ2-7 and V is TRBV7-3; D could derive from TRBD1 or TRBD2 (6 bases each). CDR3 bases: TGTGCCAGCAGCTTAAGGCGCGGGGACAAACCCTACGAGCAGTACTTC. This gives the protein CASSLRRGDKPYEQYF. Variable domain in full (rest from reference TRBV7-3 and TRBJ2-7): GAGVSQTPSNKVTEKGKYVELRCDPISGHTALYWYRQSLGQGPEFLIYFQGTGAADDSGLPNDRFFAVRPEGSVSTLKIQRTERGDSAVYLCASSLRRGDKPYEQYFGPGTRLTVT.